The 14 T cell receptor beta chains reported below all come from one sample, sequenced in a study of read filtering for tumor transcriptome and immune sequencing. From roughly 390 ng of RNA, a library with molecular barcoded alpha/delta and beta/gamma adaptors was made. MiXCR was run by TCRdb on the reads, yielding one entry per CDR3 protein. The sample includes about 46,000 distinct CDR3 sequences, around 21% of them seen just once. Specimen: a population of CD138-negative cells sorted from bone marrow. The receptors stem from a donor at least 40 years old with multiple myeloma.

In this sample, this clonotype turned up a few times. The chain is built from TRBV7-2 and TRBJ2-2; 9 bases align to TRBD2. Germline CDR1 and CDR2: SGHTA and FQGNSA. The length of the CDR3 is 17 residues. After removal of 1 base from V and 4 bases from J, the junction contained 7 bases not matched to a gene. The CDR3 coding sequence is TGTGCCAGCAGCTTAGAGACTCTAGCGGGAAGCACCGGGGAGCTGTTTTTT. This encodes CASSLETLAGSTGELFF.

This clonotype was picked up many times. V and J are TRBV11-2 and TRBJ2-3; D remains unclear. CDR1 is SGHAT and CDR2 is FQNNGV in the germline V gene. V lost 4 bases to trimming and J lost 2 bases, with 13 bases between them. The CDR3 is made up of 15 amino acids. The CDR3 sequence is CASSSFRRSTDTQYF. CDR3 DNA: TGTGCCAGCAGCTCGTTTAGACGATCCACAGATACGCAGTATTTT.

This clonotype was counted at least ten times. The chain uses TRBV4-3 and TRBJ2-1, with 7 bases aligning to TRBD2. CDR1 LGHNA and CDR2 YSLEER come from the germline V gene. The CDR3 covers 16 residues. V dropped 1 base and J dropped 5; count of bases not matched to a gene: 8. CDR3 sequence reads: CASSQGASGHDNEQFF. CDR3 in DNA: TGCGCCAGCAGCCAAGGGGCTAGCGGCCACGACAATGAGCAGTTCTTC.

This clonotype has at least ten counts. In DNA, the CDR3 is TGTGCCAGCGAGACTAGCGGGGGACGCAATGAGCAGTTCTTC. Amino acid sequence: CASETSGGRNEQFF. The chain recombines TRBV28 with TRBJ2-1; 12 bases match TRBD2. CDR3 length: 14 amino acids. The germline CDR1 and CDR2 sequences are MDHEN and SYDVKM. The ends lost 8 bases at V and 6 bases at J; junction bases unmatched: 5.

This chain joins TRBV6-6 and TRBJ1-2; the match to TRBD1 covers 7 bases. Unmatched junction bases numbered 8, after V lost 6 bases and J lost 7 bases. The CDR3 is 13 amino acids. The germline gives CDR1 MNHNY, CDR2 SVGAGI (reference sequence). CDR3: CASRPGEGAGYTF. The DNA of the CDR3 is TGTGCCAGCAGACCTGGCGAGGGGGCTGGCTACACCTTC.

This clonotype was seen only a few times. V is TRBV14 and J is TRBJ2-1; a possible D gene is TRBD1 (5 bases). This CDR3 spans 15 amino acids. The germline V and J ends were trimmed by 5 bases and 3 bases, with 14 bases remaining between them. Germline assignment: CDR1 SGHDN and CDR2 FVKESK. CDR3 amino acids: CASSFQAGNYNEQFF. CDR3 DNA: TGTGCCAGCAGCTTTCAGGCAGGGAACTACAATGAGCAGTTCTTC.

In this sample, this clonotype turned up many times. The V gene is TRBV4-1, the J gene TRBJ2-5; 10 bases align to TRBD2. Per the germline V gene, CDR1 is MGHRA and CDR2 is YSYEKL. This CDR3 comprises 15 residues. With 1 base clipped from V and 4 bases from J, the junction kept 3 bases outside the gene matches. The CDR3 region is CASSQAPSGRETQYF. The CDR3 DNA reads as TGCGCCAGCAGCCAAGCCCCTAGCGGGAGAGAGACCCAGTACTTC.

Comments on this clonotype: A much larger clone lies one base from this, so it may be a read error. V gene TRBV4-1 combines with J gene TRBJ2-7; 9 bases map to TRBD2. The V segment lost 0 bases and the J segment 7 bases; nucleotides outside the gene matches: 7. Per germline, CDR1 MGHRA and CDR2 YSYEKL. The CDR3 spans 15 residues. The CDR3 reads CASSQESAGGREQYF. CDR3 bases: TGCGCCAGCAGCCAAGAGTCAGCGGGAGGTCGGGAGCAGTACTTC.

As concerns this clonotype: Because it lacks the conserved phenylalanine or tryptophan at the end, this CDR3 is likely a read error. V is TRBV18 and J is TRBJ2-7; 7 bases are a match to TRBD2. The CDR3 is 14 amino acids. The germline gives CDR1 KGHSH, CDR2 LQKENI. Here the CDR3 reads CASSGRDYPYEQYS. As DNA, the CDR3 is TGTGCCAGCTCAGGAAGGGACTACCCCTACGAACAGTACTCC.

The table lists this clonotype with a few counts. The V gene is TRBV18, the J gene TRBJ2-5; 10 bases fit TRBD2. CDR3 length equals 15 residues. The J segment lost 2 bases and the V segment lost 3 bases, leaving 3 bases of the junction unmatched. Germline loops: CDR1 KGHSH, CDR2 LQKENI. Here the CDR3 DNA reads TGTGCCAGCTCACCGGCTAGCGGGAGTCAAGAGACCCAGTACTTC. It encodes CASSPASGSQETQYF.

This clonotype was seen ten or more times. The V call is TRBV5-1, the J call TRBJ2-1, with 11 positions matching TRBD2. J gave up 7 bases and V 4 bases, and 7 bases lay outside the gene matches. The germline V gene encodes CDR1 SGHRS and CDR2 YFSETQ. This CDR3 is built from 15 residues. The CDR3 loop is CASSSLAGGGNEQFF. The CDR3 DNA sequence: TGCGCCAGCAGCAGTCTAGCGGGAGGAGGAAATGAGCAGTTCTTC.

This clonotype was observed at least ten times. At one of its ends the junction is not consistent with the germline gene, which may arise from a read error. The chain couples TRBV7-8 to TRBJ2-3; a weak D match, TRBD1 (5 bases). CDR1 is SGHVS, CDR2 FQNEAQ, per germline. The CDR3 is 16 residues long. CDR3 residues: CASSLYNQGSTDTQYF. In DNA, the CDR3 is TGTGCCAGCAGCTTGTACAATCAGGGAAGCACAGATACGCAGTACTTT. The whole variable domain, remainder taken from reference TRBV7-8 and TRBJ2-3, is GAGVSQSPRYKVAKRGQDVALRCDPISGHVSLFWYQQALGQGPEFLTYFQNEAQLDKSGLPSDRFFAERPEGSVSTLKIQRTQQEDSAVYLCASSLYNQGSTDTQYFGPGTRLTVL.

The table lists this clonotype with a count of one. A far larger clone lies a single base away; this is likely a read error. The genes are TRBV13 and TRBJ2-7; 11 nucleotides align to TRBD2. This CDR3 region has 18 residues. Per the germline V gene, CDR1 is PRHDT and CDR2 is FYEKMQ (reference sequence). Losses at the gene ends were 4 bases for V and 7 bases for J; bases not matched to a gene: 18. CDR3 sequence (DNA): TGTGCCAGCAGCTACGGGCTAGCGGGGGGATTCTCCTACAATGAGCAGTACTTC. This codes for CASSYGLAGGFSYNEQYF.

This clonotype was seen ten or more times. This chain uses TRBV4-3 with TRBJ2-3, with D perhaps matching TRBD2 (6 bases). Trimming stripped 0 bases from V and 2 bases from J, with 12 bases between. The CDR3 is made up of 16 amino acids. From germline, CDR1 is LGHNA and CDR2 YSLEER. CDR3 residues: CASSQETGASTDTQYF. CDR3 bases: TGCGCCAGCAGCCAAGAGACGGGAGCTTCCACAGATACGCAGTATTTT.